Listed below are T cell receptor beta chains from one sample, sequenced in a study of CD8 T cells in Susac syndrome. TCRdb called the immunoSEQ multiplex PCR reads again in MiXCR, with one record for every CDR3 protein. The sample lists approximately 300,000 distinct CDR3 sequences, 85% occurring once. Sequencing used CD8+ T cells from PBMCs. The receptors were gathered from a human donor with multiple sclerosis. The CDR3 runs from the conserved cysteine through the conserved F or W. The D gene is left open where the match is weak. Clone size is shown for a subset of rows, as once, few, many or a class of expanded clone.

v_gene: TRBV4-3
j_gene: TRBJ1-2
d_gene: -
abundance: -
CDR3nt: TGCGCCAGCAGCCAACTTAGCAGGGCCCCTGACTATGGCTACACCTTC
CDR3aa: CASSQLSRAPDYGYTF

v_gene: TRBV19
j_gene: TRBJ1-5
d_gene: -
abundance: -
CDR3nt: TGTGCCAGTAGTATCGGGTTTGGACAGCCCCAGCATTTT
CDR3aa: CASSIGFGQPQHF

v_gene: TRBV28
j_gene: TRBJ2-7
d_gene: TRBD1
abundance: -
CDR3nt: TGTGCCAGCAGTCAAGGACAGGGAGGCGACGAGCAGTACTTC
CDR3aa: CASSQGQGGDEQYF

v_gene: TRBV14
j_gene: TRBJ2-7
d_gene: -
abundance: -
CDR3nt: TGTGCCAGCAGCCAAGATTCCGGGAATGGATACTACGAGCAGTACTTC
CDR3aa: CASSQDSGNGYYEQYF

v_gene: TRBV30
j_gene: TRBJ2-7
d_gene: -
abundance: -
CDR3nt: TGTGCCTGGAGGGGTTCGGGCAGGTTCTACGAGCAGTACTTC
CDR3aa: CAWRGSGRFYEQYF

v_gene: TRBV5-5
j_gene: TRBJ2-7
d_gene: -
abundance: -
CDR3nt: TGTGCCAGCGAACGAGGCCTCTCCTACGAGCAGTACTTC
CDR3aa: CASERGLSYEQYF

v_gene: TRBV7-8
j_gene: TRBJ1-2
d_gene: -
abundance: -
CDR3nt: TGTGCCAGCGGAACTCGGACGCGCGTTGTCTATGGCTACACCTTC
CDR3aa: CASGTRTRVVYGYTF

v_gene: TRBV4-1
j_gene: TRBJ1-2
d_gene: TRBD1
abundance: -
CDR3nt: TGCGCCAGCAGCTTCCAGACAGGGAACTATGGCTACACCTTC
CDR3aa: CASSFQTGNYGYTF

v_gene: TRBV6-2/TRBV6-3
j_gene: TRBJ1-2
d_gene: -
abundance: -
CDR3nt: TGTGCCAGCAGACGTGGACAGACACAAGAAACGTCCTATGGCTACACCTTC
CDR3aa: CASRRGQTQETSYGYTF

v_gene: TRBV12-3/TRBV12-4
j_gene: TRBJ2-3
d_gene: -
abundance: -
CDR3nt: TGTGCCAGCAGTTTCGTGGCGGGGAGCAGGCCAGATACGCAGTATTTT
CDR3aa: CASSFVAGSRPDTQYF

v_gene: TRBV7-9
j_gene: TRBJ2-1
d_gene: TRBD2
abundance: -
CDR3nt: TGTGCCAGCAGTTCCCCGACTAGCGGGACCCACAATGAGCAGTTCTTC
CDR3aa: CASSSPTSGTHNEQFF

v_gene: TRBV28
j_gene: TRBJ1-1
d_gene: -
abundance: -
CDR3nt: TGTGCCAGCAGTTCCTCCCTGATATCTGAAGCTTTCTTT
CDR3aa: CASSSSLISEAFF

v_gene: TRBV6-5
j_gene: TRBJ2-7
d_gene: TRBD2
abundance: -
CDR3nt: TGTGCCACCGGGAAGGTTTCGTCTAGCGGCGAGCAGTACTTC
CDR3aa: CATGKVSSSGEQYF

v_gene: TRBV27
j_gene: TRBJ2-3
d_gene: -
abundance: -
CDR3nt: TGTGCCAGCAGTACCTCACGCTACAAGAGGGGGGGACGCCTCTCTAGCACAGATACGCAGTATTTT
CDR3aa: CASSTSRYKRGGRLSSTDTQYF

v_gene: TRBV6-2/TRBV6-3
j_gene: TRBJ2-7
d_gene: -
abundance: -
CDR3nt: TGTGCCAGCAGGTTCTCCTCGGGCGAGCAGTACTTC
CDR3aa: CASRFSSGEQYF

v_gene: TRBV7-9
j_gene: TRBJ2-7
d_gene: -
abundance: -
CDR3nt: TGTGCCAGCAGCCCCAGGGCTACAGGGAAACACGAGCAGTACTTC
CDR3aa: CASSPRATGKHEQYF

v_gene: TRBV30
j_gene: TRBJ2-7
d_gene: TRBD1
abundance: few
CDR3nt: TGTGCCTGGTCGACAGGGAACGAGCAGTACTTC
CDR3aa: CAWSTGNEQYF

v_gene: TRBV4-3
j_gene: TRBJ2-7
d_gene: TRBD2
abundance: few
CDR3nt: TGCGCCAGCAGCCAAGATCGAGCGGGATCCTACGAGCAGTACTTC
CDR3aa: CASSQDRAGSYEQYF

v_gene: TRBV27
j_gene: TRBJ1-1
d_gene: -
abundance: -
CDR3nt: TGTGCCAGCAGTTTAGGTCAGGGGTCTGAAGCTTTCTTT
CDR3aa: CASSLGQGSEAFF